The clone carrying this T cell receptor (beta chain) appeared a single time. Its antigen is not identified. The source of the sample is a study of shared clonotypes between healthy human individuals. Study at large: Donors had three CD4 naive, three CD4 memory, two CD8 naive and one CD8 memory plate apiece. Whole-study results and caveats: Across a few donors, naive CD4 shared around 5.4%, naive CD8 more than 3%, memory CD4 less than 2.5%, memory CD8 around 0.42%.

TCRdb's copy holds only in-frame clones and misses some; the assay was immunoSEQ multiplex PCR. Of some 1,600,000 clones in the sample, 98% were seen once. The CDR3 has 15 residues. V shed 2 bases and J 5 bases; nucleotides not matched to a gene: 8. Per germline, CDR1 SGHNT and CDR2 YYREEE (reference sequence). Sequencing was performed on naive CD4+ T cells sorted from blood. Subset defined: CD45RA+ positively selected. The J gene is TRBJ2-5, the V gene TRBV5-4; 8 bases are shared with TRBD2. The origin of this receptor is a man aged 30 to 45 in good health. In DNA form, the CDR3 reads TGTGCCAGCAGCTTCAGAACTAGCGGTGGGGAGACCCAGTACTTC. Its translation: CASSFRTSGGETQYF.